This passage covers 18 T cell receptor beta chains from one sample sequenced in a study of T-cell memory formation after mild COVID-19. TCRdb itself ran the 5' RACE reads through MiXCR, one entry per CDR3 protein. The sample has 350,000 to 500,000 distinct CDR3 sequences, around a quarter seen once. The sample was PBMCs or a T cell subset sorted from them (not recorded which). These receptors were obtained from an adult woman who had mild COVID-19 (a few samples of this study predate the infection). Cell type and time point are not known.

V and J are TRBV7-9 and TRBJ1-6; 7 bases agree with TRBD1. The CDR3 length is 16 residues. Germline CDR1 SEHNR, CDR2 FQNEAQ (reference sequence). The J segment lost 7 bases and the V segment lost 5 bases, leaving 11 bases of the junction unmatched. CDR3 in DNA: TGTGCCAGCAGCCTCGACTCCACAGGGGCGAATTCACCCCTCCACTTT. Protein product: CASSLDSTGANSPLHF.

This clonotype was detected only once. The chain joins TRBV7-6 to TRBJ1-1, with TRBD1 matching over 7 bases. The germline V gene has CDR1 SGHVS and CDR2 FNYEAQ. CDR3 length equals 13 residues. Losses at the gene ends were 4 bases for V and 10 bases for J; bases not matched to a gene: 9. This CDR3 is CASSSGQSTGAFF. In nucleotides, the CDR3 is TGTGCCAGCAGCTCGGGACAGTCGACGGGAGCTTTCTTT.

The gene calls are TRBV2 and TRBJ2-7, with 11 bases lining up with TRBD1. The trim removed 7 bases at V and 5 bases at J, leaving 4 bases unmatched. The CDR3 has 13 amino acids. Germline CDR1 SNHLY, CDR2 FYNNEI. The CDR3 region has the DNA TGTGCCAGCAACGGACAGGGGGCGGACGAGCAGTACTTC. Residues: CASNGQGADEQYF.

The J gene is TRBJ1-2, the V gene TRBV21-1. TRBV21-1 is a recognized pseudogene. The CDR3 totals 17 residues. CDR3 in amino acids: CASSKARNGTEGGGYTF. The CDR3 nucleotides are TGTGCCAGCAGCAAAGCGCGGAATGGGACGGAGGGTGGGGGCTACACCTTC.

CDR3 sequence reads: CASSWDVQETQYF. The CDR3 DNA follows: TGTGCCAGCAGCTGGGACGTCCAAGAGACCCAGTACTTC. The chain combines TRBV7-2 with TRBJ2-5; possibly TRBD1 or TRBD2 for D (5 bases each). CDR3 length: 13 residues. Trimming left V 4 bases short and J 1 base short, with 7 bases between. Germline-derived CDR1 and CDR2 are SGHTA and FQGNSA.

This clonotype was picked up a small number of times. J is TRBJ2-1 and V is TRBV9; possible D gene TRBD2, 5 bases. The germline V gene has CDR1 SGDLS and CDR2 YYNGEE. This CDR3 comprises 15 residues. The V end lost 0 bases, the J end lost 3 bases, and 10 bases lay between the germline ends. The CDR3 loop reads CASSVGGADYNEQFF. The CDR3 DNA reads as TGTGCCAGCAGCGTAGGGGGAGCCGACTACAATGAGCAGTTCTTC. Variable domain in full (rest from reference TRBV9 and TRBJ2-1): DSGVTQTPKHLITATGQRVTLRCSPRSGDLSVYWYQQSLDQGLQFLIQYYNGEERAKGNILERFSAQQFPDLHSELNLSSLELGDSALYFCASSVGGADYNEQFFGPGTRLTVL.

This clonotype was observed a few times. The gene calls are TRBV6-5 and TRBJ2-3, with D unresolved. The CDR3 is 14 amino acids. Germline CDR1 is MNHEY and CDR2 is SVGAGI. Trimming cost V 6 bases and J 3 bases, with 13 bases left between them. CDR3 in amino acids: CASSQASPTDTQYF. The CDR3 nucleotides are TGTGCCAGCAGCCAGGCTAGTCCAACAGATACGCAGTATTTT.

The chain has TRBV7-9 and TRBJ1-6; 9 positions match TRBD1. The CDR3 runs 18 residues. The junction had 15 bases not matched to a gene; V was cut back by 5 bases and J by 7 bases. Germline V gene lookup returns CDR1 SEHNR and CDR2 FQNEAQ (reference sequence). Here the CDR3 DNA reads TGTGCCAGCAGCGTCTTAAAGACAGGGGGACTGTGGAATTCACCCCTCCACTTT. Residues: CASSVLKTGGLWNSPLHF.

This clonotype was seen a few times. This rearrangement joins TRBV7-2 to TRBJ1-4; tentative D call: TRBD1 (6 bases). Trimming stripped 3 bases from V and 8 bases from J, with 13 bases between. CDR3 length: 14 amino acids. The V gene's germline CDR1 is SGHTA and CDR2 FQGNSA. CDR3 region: CASSLMGGPEKLFF. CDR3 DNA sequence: TGTGCCAGCAGCTTGATGGGGGGGCCGGAAAAACTGTTTTTT.

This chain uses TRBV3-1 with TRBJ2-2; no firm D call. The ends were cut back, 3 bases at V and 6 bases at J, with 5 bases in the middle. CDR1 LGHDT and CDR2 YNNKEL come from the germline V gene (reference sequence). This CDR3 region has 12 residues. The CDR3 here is CASSQSAGELFF. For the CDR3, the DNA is TGTGCCAGCAGCCAGTCCGCCGGGGAGCTGTTTTTT.

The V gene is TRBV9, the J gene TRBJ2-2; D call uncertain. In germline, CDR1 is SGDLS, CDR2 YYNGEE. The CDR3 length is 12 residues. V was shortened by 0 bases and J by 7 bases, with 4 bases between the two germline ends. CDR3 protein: CASSVAVGELFF. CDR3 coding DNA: TGTGCCAGCAGCGTAGCGGTCGGGGAGCTGTTTTTT.

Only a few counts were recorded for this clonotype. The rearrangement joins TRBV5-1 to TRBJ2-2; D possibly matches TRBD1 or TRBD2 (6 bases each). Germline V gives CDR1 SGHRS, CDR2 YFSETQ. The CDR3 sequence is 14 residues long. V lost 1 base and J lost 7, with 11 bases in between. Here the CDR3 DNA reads TGCGCCAGCAGCTTGAGGGGGGCTGGCGGGGAGCTGTTTTTT. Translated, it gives CASSLRGAGGELFF.

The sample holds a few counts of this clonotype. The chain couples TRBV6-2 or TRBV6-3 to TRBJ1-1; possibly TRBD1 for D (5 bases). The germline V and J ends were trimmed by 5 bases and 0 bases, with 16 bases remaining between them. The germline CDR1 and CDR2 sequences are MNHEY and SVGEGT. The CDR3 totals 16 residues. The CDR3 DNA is TGTGCCAGCAGTCGCGCCTTACAGGTCATGAACACTGAAGCTTTCTTT. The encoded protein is CASSRALQVMNTEAFF.

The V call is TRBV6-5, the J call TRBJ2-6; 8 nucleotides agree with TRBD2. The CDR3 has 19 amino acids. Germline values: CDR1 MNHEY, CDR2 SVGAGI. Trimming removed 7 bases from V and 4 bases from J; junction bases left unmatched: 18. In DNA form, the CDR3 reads TGTGCCAGCACCCCCAAGGGGGAGCGGGAGCTCGCCGGGGCCAACGTCCTGACTTTC. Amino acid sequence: CASTPKGERELAGANVLTF.

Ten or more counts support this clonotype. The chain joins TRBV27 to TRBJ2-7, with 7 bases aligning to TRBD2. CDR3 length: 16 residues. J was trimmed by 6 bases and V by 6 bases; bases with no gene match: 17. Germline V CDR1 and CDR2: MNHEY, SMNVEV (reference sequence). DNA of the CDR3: TGTGCCAGCAGCTCCCATGCCAGCGGGAAATCGTCCGAGCAGTACTTC. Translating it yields CASSSHASGKSSEQYF.

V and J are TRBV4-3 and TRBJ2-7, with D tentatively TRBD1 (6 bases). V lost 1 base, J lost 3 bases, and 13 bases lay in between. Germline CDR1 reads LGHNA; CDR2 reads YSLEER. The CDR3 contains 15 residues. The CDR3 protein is CASSQGRQENYEQYF. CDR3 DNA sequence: TGCGCCAGCAGCCAAGGGAGACAGGAGAACTACGAGCAGTACTTC.

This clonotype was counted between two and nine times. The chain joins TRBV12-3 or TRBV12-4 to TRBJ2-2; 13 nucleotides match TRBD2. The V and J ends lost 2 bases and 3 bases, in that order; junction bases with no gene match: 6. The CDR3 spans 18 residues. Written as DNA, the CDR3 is TGTGCCAGCAGTTTAACTAGCGGGGGGGCCCGGGACACCGGGGAGCTGTTTTTT. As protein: CASSLTSGGARDTGELFF.

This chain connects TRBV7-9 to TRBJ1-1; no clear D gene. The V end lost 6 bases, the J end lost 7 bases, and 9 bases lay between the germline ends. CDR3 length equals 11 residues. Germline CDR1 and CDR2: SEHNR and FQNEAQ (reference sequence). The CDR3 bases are TGTGCCAGCAGGGCTAGAAGTGAAGCTTTCTTT. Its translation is CASRARSEAFF. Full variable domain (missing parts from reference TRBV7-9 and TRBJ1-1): DTGVSQNPRHKITKRGQNVTFRCDPISEHNRLYWYRQTLGQGPEFLTYFQNEAQLEKSRLLSDRFSAERPKGSFSTLEIQRTEQGDSAMYLCASRARSEAFFGQGTRLTVV.